The present TCR beta chain was sequenced within a study of technical replicates of blood from a few donors. The CDR3 runs 15 residues. Per the germline V gene, CDR1 is KGHSH and CDR2 is LQKENI. V shed 3 bases and J shed 7 bases, with 15 bases lying between them. Sequencing used immunoSEQ multiplex PCR; TCRdb keeps in-frame clones, though not all of them. The profile shows about 71,000 clones, around nine tenths of them singletons. Sequences were obtained from PBMCs. The chain links TRBV18 to TRBJ1-4; weak D call: TRBD1 (6 bases). The receptor's source is a human donor in good health. Some clones in this sample may be carry-over from other donors' samples. The DNA of the CDR3 is TGTGCCAGCTCACCGACGAGGACAGAGAGTGAAAAACTGTTTTTT. This codes for CASSPTRTESEKLFF.